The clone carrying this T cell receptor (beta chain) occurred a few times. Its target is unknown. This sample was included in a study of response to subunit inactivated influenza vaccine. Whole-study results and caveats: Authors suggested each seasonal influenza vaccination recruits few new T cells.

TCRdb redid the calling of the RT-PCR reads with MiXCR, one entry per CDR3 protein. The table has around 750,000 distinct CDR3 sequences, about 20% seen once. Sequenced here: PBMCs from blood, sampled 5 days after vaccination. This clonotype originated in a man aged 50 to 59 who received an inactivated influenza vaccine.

CDR3 region: CASSAHSPVSNQPQHF. CDR3 in DNA: TGCGCCAGCAGCGCTCACTCGCCAGTAAGCAATCAGCCCCAGCATTTT. The rearrangement links TRBV4-1 to TRBJ1-5; no definite D call. The CDR3 spans 16 residues. The germline V gene has CDR1 MGHRA and CDR2 YSYEKL. Deletions cut 5 bases from V and 1 base from J, with 15 bases between.